These 26 T cell receptor beta chains were all obtained from the same sample, sequenced in a study of graft-versus-host responses after intestinal transplantation. This table comes from immunoSEQ multiplex PCR, and its TCRdb copy is limited to in-frame clones, with some not included. The table includes just under 100,000 clones, 90% detected once. The sample was PBMCs, taken about 450 days after intestinal transplant. Every receptor here comes from a human patient who received an intestinal transplant, so some T cells may come from the graft donor.

The rearrangement joins TRBV19 to TRBJ1-1; D not resolved. The CDR3 extends over 12 amino acids. Germline V gene data show CDR1 as LNHDA and CDR2 as SQIVND (reference sequence). Trimming cost V 3 bases and J 5 bases, with 7 bases left between them. DNA for the CDR3: TGTGCCAGTAGTATGGGCGGTACTGAAGCTTTCTTT. It encodes CASSMGGTEAFF.

CDR3 amino acids: CATRLDRGGYGYTF. The CDR3 DNA is TGTGCCACCAGGCTAGACAGGGGAGGTTATGGCTACACCTTC. The chain carries TRBV15 and TRBJ1-2; 8 nucleotides match TRBD1. There are 14 residues in the CDR3. V dropped 6 bases and J dropped 5; count of bases not matched to a gene: 8. Germline assignment: CDR1 LNHNV and CDR2 YYDKDF (reference sequence).

The chain links TRBV6-6 to TRBJ1-1; D is perhaps TRBD1 (6 bases). This CDR3 contains 13 residues. V was shortened by 4 bases and J by 6 bases, with 12 bases between the two germline ends. Germline CDR1 MNHNY, CDR2 SVGAGI (reference sequence). The CDR3 sequence: CASSFGGGAEAFF. The CDR3 DNA sequence: TGTGCCAGCAGTTTCGGGGGCGGAGCTGAAGCTTTCTTT.

The chain combines TRBV5-1 with TRBJ2-1; 9 bases map to TRBD2. Looked up from germline, CDR1 is SGHRS and CDR2 is YFSETQ. The CDR3 consists of 16 residues. Trimming at V came to 4 bases and at J to 0 bases, leaving 5 bases not matched to a gene. The CDR3, as DNA: TGCGCCAGCAGCCTGACTAGCGGAAGCTCCTACAATGAGCAGTTCTTC. This translates into CASSLTSGSSYNEQFF.

This chain connects TRBV6-5 to TRBJ2-5, with 8 bases fitting TRBD1. The tail of the sequence fits TRBJ2-7 better, so the J call may be wrong. The germline gives CDR1 MNHEY, CDR2 SVGAGI. This CDR3 comprises 16 residues. The CDR3 sequence: CASSYGTLGQVYEQYF. The CDR3 nucleotides are TGTGCCAGCAGTTACGGGACCCTGGGACAGGTCTACGAGCAGTACTTC.

CDR3 DNA sequence: TGCGCCAGCAGCCAAAGGAGCCTGAACTCCTATAATTCACCCCTCCACTTT. This gives the protein CASSQRSLNSYNSPLHF. The chain joins TRBV4-1 to TRBJ1-6; D ambiguous. Germline lookup yields CDR1 MGHRA and CDR2 YSYEKL. Between the trimmed V and J ends, which lost 2 bases and 0 bases, there was a span of 11 bases. The CDR3 covers 17 residues.

The sample holds one count of this clone. The chain recombines TRBV7-3 with TRBJ2-3; D unclear. The CDR3 totals 12 residues. Germline V gene sequence: CDR1 SGHTA, CDR2 FQGTGA. V gave up 5 bases and J gave up 6 bases, with 9 bases separating them. The DNA of the CDR3 is TGTGCCAGCAGCCCCCCGGATGATACGCAGTATTTT. Translated: CASSPPDDTQYF.

This clone was detected a few times. The V and J genes are TRBV28 and TRBJ1-1; maybe TRBD1 (5 bases). The germline gives CDR1 MDHEN, CDR2 SYDVKM. This CDR3 has 13 residues. Trimming left V 3 bases short and J 4 bases short, with 9 bases between. CDR3 bases: TGTGCCAGCAGTTTTTGGAGGGGCACTGAAGCTTTCTTT. Its translation is CASSFWRGTEAFF.

The V and J genes are TRBV7-6 and TRBJ2-1; TRBD1 aligns across 7 bases. This CDR3 region has 15 residues. CDR1 is SGHVS, CDR2 FNYEAQ, per germline. The ends lost 5 bases at V and 4 bases at J; junction bases unmatched: 8. The chain's CDR3 is CASSRPGQTYNEQFF. CDR3 coding DNA: TGTGCCAGCAGCCGGCCGGGACAGACGTACAATGAGCAGTTCTTC.

J is TRBJ2-7 and V is TRBV19; D is tentatively TRBD1 or TRBD2 (5 bases each). The CDR3 contains 14 residues. V lost 3 bases to trimming and J lost 6 bases, with 15 bases between them. CDR1 and CDR2 (germline): LNHDA, SQIVND (reference sequence). The CDR3 sequence: CASSMAGAVVEQYF. The CDR3 DNA is TGTGCCAGTAGTATGGCCGGGGCCGTGGTCGAGCAGTACTTC.

This clone occurred once. The chain carries TRBV7-9 and TRBJ1-6; 7 bases align to TRBD1. Germline loops: CDR1 SEHNR, CDR2 FQNEAQ (reference sequence). The CDR3 extends over 17 amino acids. V was clipped by 5 bases and J by 3 bases; unmatched bases: 10. CDR3 region: CASSQGGGSLYNSPLHF. The CDR3 DNA reads as TGTGCCAGCAGCCAAGGGGGCGGCTCCCTCTATAATTCACCCCTCCACTTT.

The V gene is TRBV6-5, the J gene TRBJ2-1, with D perhaps TRBD1 (5 bases). V gave up 6 bases and J gave up 5 bases, with 17 bases separating them. Germline V gene lookup returns CDR1 MNHEY and CDR2 SVGAGI. This CDR3 region has 15 residues. The CDR3 DNA reads TGTGCCAGCAGCCCTCCGCAGGGTATCAACAATGAGCAGTTCTTC. Translating it yields CASSPPQGINNEQFF.

This sequence joins TRBV9 and TRBJ1-1; TRBD1 agrees at 8 bases. Germline CDR1 reads SGDLS; CDR2 reads YYNGEE. The length of the CDR3 is 18 residues. V shed 0 bases, J shed 1 base, and the junction held 11 bases outside the gene matches. This CDR3 is CASSVADRQDRANTEAFF. For the CDR3, the DNA is TGTGCCAGCAGCGTAGCTGATCGGCAGGACAGGGCGAACACTGAAGCTTTCTTT. Looking up the rest from reference TRBV9 and TRBJ1-1 gives the full variable domain: DSGVTQTPKHLITATGQRVTLRCSPRSGDLSVYWYQQSLDQGLQFLIQYYNGEERAKGNILERFSAQQFPDLHSELNLSSLELGDSALYFCASSVADRQDRANTEAFFGQGTRLTVV.

The CDR3 coding sequence is TGTGCCAGCAGCTTAGGACGGGACTACGAGCAGTACTTC. Translating it yields CASSLGRDYEQYF. The chain couples TRBV7-9 to TRBJ2-7, with D maybe TRBD2 (5 bases). CDR3 length: 13 amino acids. CDR1 and CDR2 from the germline V gene are SEHNR and FQNEAQ (reference sequence). Between the trimmed V and J ends, which lost 1 base and 3 bases, there was a span of 7 bases.

V is TRBV5-1 and J is TRBJ2-1; D is unresolved. Germline loops: CDR1 SGHRS, CDR2 YFSETQ. CDR3 length: 14 amino acids. V dropped 4 bases and J dropped 0 bases, with 8 bases sitting between them. CDR3 coding DNA: TGCGCCAGCAGCCCACCGGGCTCCTACAATGAGCAGTTCTTC. It yields the protein CASSPPGSYNEQFF.

Here the CDR3 reads CASSLAYGYTF. As DNA, the CDR3 is TGTGCCAGCAGCTTAGCCTATGGCTACACCTTC. The chain is built from TRBV7-2 and TRBJ1-2; D unresolved. This CDR3 comprises 11 residues. Germline V CDR1 and CDR2: SGHTA, FQGNSA. The ends were cut back, 0 bases at V and 4 bases at J, with 0 bases in the middle.

The V call is TRBV7-9, the J call TRBJ2-7, with D perhaps TRBD1 (6 bases). CDR3 length: 15 residues. The germline gives CDR1 SEHNR, CDR2 FQNEAQ (reference sequence). V was trimmed by 5 bases and J by 2 bases, leaving 16 bases between them. In nucleotides, the CDR3 is TGTGCCAGCAGCCCCCGGACCGCAGGGGCCTACGAGCAGTACTTC. This encodes CASSPRTAGAYEQYF.

This sequence joins TRBV7-2 and TRBJ2-1; D unresolved. V lost 5 bases and J 12 bases, leaving 17 bases between the germline ends. Germline V lookup: CDR1 SGHTA, CDR2 FQGNSA. The CDR3 consists of 13 residues. As DNA, the CDR3 is TGTGCCAGCAGCCCCAACGCAGCCCTTCGGCAGTTCTTC. Translating it yields CASSPNAALRQFF.

The V and J genes are TRBV4-1 and TRBJ1-1; D not resolved. Between the trimmed V and J ends, which lost 1 base and 0 bases, there was a span of 9 bases. In germline, CDR1 is MGHRA, CDR2 YSYEKL. The CDR3 extends over 15 amino acids. The CDR3 nucleotides read TGCGCCAGCAGCCAAGGGAGATACATGAACACTGAAGCTTTCTTT. Protein product: CASSQGRYMNTEAFF.

The chain carries TRBV9 and TRBJ1-2; TRBD1 aligns across 8 bases. The CDR3 runs 15 residues. With V trimmed by 3 bases and J by 6 bases, 10 bases remained unmatched. Germline values: CDR1 SGDLS, CDR2 YYNGEE. Here the CDR3 DNA reads TGTGCCAGCAGCGAACCGACAGGGGTCGGTAATGGCTACACCTTC. Its translation: CASSEPTGVGNGYTF.

The chain uses TRBV2 and TRBJ1-2, with D unclear. V lost 1 base and J lost 2, with 5 bases in between. Germline V gene data show CDR1 as SNHLY and CDR2 as FYNNEI. The CDR3 loop spans 13 amino acids. CDR3: CASSEGGNYGYTF. CDR3 nucleotides: TGTGCCAGCAGTGAAGGTGGGAACTATGGCTACACCTTC.

This clone occurred a few times. The rearrangement joins TRBV19 to TRBJ1-4; weak D call: TRBD1 (5 bases). From germline, CDR1 is LNHDA and CDR2 SQIVND (reference sequence). V shed 5 bases and J shed 7 bases, with 17 bases lying between them. This CDR3 contains 15 residues. CDR3 protein: CASSQQGAGGEKLFF. In DNA, the CDR3 is TGTGCCAGTAGTCAGCAGGGTGCGGGTGGTGAAAAACTGTTTTTT.

J is TRBJ2-3 and V is TRBV6-5; no firm D call. Germline CDR1 MNHEY, CDR2 SVGAGI. This CDR3 is built from 13 residues. The ends were cut back, 0 bases at V and 7 bases at J, with 8 bases in the middle. The CDR3 DNA sequence: TGTGCCAGCAGTTACTCGGAAGCCAATACGCAGTATTTT. Translating gives CASSYSEANTQYF.

V and J are TRBV19 and TRBJ2-3; D not resolved. There are 12 residues in the CDR3. With 5 bases removed from V and 2 bases from J, the gap between germline ends came to 5 bases. Germline-derived CDR1 and CDR2 are LNHDA and SQIVND (reference sequence). CDR3 nucleotides: TGTGCCAGTAGTTCCTACACAGATACGCAGTATTTT. It yields the protein CASSSYTDTQYF. Filled out from reference TRBV19 and TRBJ2-3, the complete variable domain reads DGGITQSPKYLFRKEGQNVTLSCEQNLNHDAMYWYRQDPGQGLRLIYYSQIVNDFQKGDIAEGYSVSREKKESFPLTVTSAQKNPTAFYLCASSSYTDTQYFGPGTRLTVL.

The rearrangement joins TRBV6-5 to TRBJ1-2, with 7 bases aligning to TRBD1. This CDR3 has 14 residues. With V trimmed by 7 bases and J by 7 bases, 12 bases remained unmatched. Germline-derived CDR1 and CDR2 are MNHEY and SVGAGI. The CDR3 here is CASTIDRDKGGYTF. CDR3 nucleotides: TGTGCCAGCACCATCGACAGGGATAAGGGTGGCTACACCTTC.

This chain uses TRBV9 with TRBJ2-1; D ambiguous. The CDR3 length is 15 residues. Germline CDR1 reads SGDLS; CDR2 reads YYNGEE. Trimming cost V 4 bases and J 0 bases, with 11 bases left between them. The CDR3 region has the DNA TGTGCCAGCAGCCTGGACGCGAGCTCCTACAATGAGCAGTTCTTC. This translates into CASSLDASSYNEQFF.